This T cell receptor beta chain was sequenced during a study of blood T cell repertoires in COVID-19. Study-level information: Acute-phase and convalescent COVID-19 samples originated in the United States, Italy and Spain. The analysed material was cDNA or gDNA that came from T cells, B-cell-depleted T cells, or PBMCs.

Trimming pared 1 base from V and 0 bases from J, leaving 10 bases between. The CDR3 sequence is 15 residues long. In germline, CDR1 is SGHVS, CDR2 FQNEAQ. Original processing notes: From reference gene primer amplification, estimates of nucleated cell counts were derived. TCRdb's table, derived via immunoSEQ multiplex PCR, lists solely in-frame clones and lacks some. The DNA gave D and trimming, while V, J and clone size come from that table. This table holds tens of thousands of clones, around 87% found once. The J gene is TRBJ2-7, the V gene TRBV7-8, with a weak D call TRBD1 (5 bases). This receptor was taken from a woman over 75 with acute or convalescent COVID-19. Sequenced: peripheral blood. In DNA form, the CDR3 reads TGTGCCAGCAGCTTAGAGGAGACAGCCTCCTACGAGCAGTACTTC. This gives the protein CASSLEETASYEQYF.